Sequencing of this T cell receptor (beta chain) was carried out in a study of T cell responses to AZD1222 COVID-19 vaccine. Study findings and constraints: Reports say nearly half of spike-specific TCRs go after unmutated variant regions. Repertoires were collected only later (after the peak T cell response had occurred). Clonal diversity was possibly underestimated, and white British individuals and females predominated among donors. Distributed over spike, vaccine-associated CD4 TCRs predominated at 160-218 and 743-854.

Assay: immunoSEQ multiplex PCR; the TCRdb copy retains only in-frame clones and omits some. The sample lists over 110,000 clones, roughly 88% seen once, with under 2% in the top ten. Concerning this clone: Its target is not known.

Germline V gene sequence: CDR1 MDHEN, CDR2 SYDVKM. V lost 2 bases and J lost 2, with 12 bases in between. The CDR3 is 15 residues long. The chain has TRBV28 and TRBJ1-2; D may be TRBD1 (5 bases). The clonotype was recovered from an adult who received the AZD1222 COVID-19 vaccine. The material was peripheral blood, obtained 28 days after the second AZD1222 dose. CDR3 nucleotide sequence: TGTGCCAGCAGTTTAGGGGCAGGCCACAACTATGGCTACACCTTC. Translation gives CASSLGAGHNYGYTF.